The TCR beta chain described here comes from a study of T cells in Graves' hyperthyroidism and ophthalmopathy. Study-wide findings and caveats: Blood shared most expanded thyroid clonotypes above 0.001.

This clonotype was seen many times. No antigen is known for it. Template material for amplifying TCR beta CDR3 regions consisted of RNA transcripts. TCR CDR3 underwent first-round RT-PCR with the HTBI primer set. TCRdb re-called the multiplex PCR reads with MiXCR, one entry per CDR3 protein. There are about 600,000 distinct CDR3 sequences in the sample; approximately 15% occur only once, and roughly 7.1% lies in the top ten. The V end lost 2 bases, the J end lost 6 bases, and 4 bases lay between the germline ends. CDR1 and CDR2 (germline): MDHEN, SYDVKM. This CDR3 is built from 12 residues. Any patient presenting with uncontrolled infection, other autoimmune disease, pregnancy or lactation was left out. The study based diagnoses on clinical symptoms, serum thyroxine and TRAb, thyroid ultrasound and orbital computed tomography.

This sequence originates from a woman younger than 30 with Graves' ophthalmopathy. The material sequenced was blood. The V call is TRBV28, the J call TRBJ2-2; no clear D gene. As DNA, the CDR3 is TGTGCCAGCAGTTTAAACCCCGGGGAGCTGTTTTTT. Its translation: CASSLNPGELFF.